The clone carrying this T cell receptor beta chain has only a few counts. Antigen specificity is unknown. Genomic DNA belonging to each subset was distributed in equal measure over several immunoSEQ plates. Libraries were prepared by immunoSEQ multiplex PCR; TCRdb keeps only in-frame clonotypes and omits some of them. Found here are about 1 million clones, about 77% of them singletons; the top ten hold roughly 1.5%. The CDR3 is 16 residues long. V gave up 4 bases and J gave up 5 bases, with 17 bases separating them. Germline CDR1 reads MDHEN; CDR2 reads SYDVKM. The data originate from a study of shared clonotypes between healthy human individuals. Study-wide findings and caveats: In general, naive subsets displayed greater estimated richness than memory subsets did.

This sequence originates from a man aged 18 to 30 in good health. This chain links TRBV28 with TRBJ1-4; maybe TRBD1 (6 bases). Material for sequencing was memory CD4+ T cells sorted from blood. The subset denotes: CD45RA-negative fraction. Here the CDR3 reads CASSSPGTNLNEKLFF. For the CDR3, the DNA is TGTGCCAGCAGTTCCCCCGGGACAAACCTAAATGAAAAACTGTTTTTT.